The rows below give T cell receptor beta chains drawn from one sample of a study of blood T cell repertoires in COVID-19. The assay was immunoSEQ multiplex PCR, and TCRdb's table has in-frame clones only and misses some. The table records hundreds of thousands of clones, around 88% of them present only once. Sequences were obtained from PBMCs or T cells enriched from blood (not recorded which). These receptor sequences come from a woman in her forties or fifties with acute COVID-19. CDR3s include the opening cysteine and the closing phenylalanine or tryptophan. The D gene is left open where the match is weak. Clone size appears in some rows only: once, few, many, or a class for an expanded clone.

V gene	D gene	clone size	J gene	CDR3 protein	CDR3 DNA
TRBV6-2/TRBV6-3	TRBD1	.	TRBJ2-5	CASSYSRGRTETQYF	TGTGCCAGCAGTTACTCGAGGGGGCGCACAGAGACCCAGTACTTC
TRBV3-1/TRBV3-2	TRBD2	once	TRBJ2-7	CTRTSGRLSSYEQYF	TGTACCCGGACTAGCGGGAGGTTGAGCTCCTACGAGCAGTACTTC
TRBV18	TRBD1	.	TRBJ1-1	CASSPLDRGAEAFF	TGTGCCAGCTCACCTTTGGACAGGGGCGCTGAAGCTTTCTTT
TRBV5-4	.	.	TRBJ1-2	CASSLRAGSFGRDGYTF	TGTGCCAGCAGCTTGAGGGCAGGGTCCTTTGGAAGGGATGGCTACACCTTC
TRBV4-1	.	.	TRBJ1-5	CASSQDGGGAQPQHF	TGCGCCAGCAGCCAAGATGGAGGCGGGGCTCAGCCCCAGCATTTT
TRBV10-3	.	.	TRBJ2-3	CAITTDTSTDTQYF	TGTGCCATCACTACGGACACGAGCACAGATACGCAGTATTTT
TRBV19	TRBD2	.	TRBJ2-5	CASRTSGRETQYF	TGTGCCAGTAGGACTAGCGGGAGAGAGACCCAGTACTTC
TRBV7-2	.	.	TRBJ2-5	CASSFYGQETQYF	TGTGCCAGCAGCTTCTACGGTCAAGAGACCCAGTACTTC
TRBV7-8	TRBD1	.	TRBJ2-1	CASSLGLLAPTGEPGDEQFF	TGTGCCAGCAGCTTAGGCCTCCTAGCCCCCACAGGGGAGCCTGGGGATGAGCAGTTCTTC
TRBV28	TRBD2	.	TRBJ2-2	CASSLGGVGELFF	TGTGCCAGCAGTTTAGGGGGGGTAGGGGAGCTGTTTTTT
TRBV5-1	TRBD2	once	TRBJ2-1	CASSLTGTSDNEQFF	TGCGCCAGCAGCTTAACCGGGACTAGCGATAATGAGCAGTTCTTC
TRBV12-3/TRBV12-4	.	.	TRBJ1-1	CASSFGGNTEAFF	TGTGCCAGCAGTTTCGGCGGAAACACTGAAGCTTTCTTT
TRBV28	.	.	TRBJ1-2	CASSSGDYGYTF	TGTGCCAGCAGTTCAGGGGACTATGGCTACACCTTC
TRBV12-3/TRBV12-4	.	.	TRBJ2-2	CASRTQTGELFF	TGTGCCAGCAGAACACAAACCGGGGAGCTGTTTTTT
TRBV2	.	.	TRBJ2-5	CASSGEGVQETQYF	TGTGCCAGCAGTGGGGAAGGGGTTCAAGAGACCCAGTACTTC
TRBV7-9	TRBD1	.	TRBJ2-1	CASSPGTGVPNEQFF	TGTGCCAGCAGCCCCGGGACAGGGGTGCCAAATGAGCAGTTCTTC
TRBV18	TRBD2	.	TRBJ2-1	CASSPRLAGTHEQFF	TGTGCCAGCTCGCCAAGACTAGCGGGAACCCATGAGCAGTTCTTC
TRBV4-3	TRBD2	.	TRBJ2-7	CASSQGLASPNSYEQYF	TGCGCCAGCAGCCAAGGACTAGCATCCCCTAACTCCTACGAGCAGTACTTC
TRBV11-2	.	few	TRBJ1-5	CASSETNQPQHF	TGTGCCAGCAGCGAAACAAATCAGCCCCAGCATTTT
TRBV27	TRBD1	.	TRBJ1-5	CASSLGQGVGQPQHF	TGTGCCAGCAGTTTAGGACAGGGGGTCGGACAGCCCCAGCATTTT
TRBV5-1	TRBD1	.	TRBJ1-1	CASSFGTEDTEAFF	TGCGCCAGCAGCTTCGGGACAGAGGACACTGAAGCTTTCTTT
TRBV10-3	TRBD1	.	TRBJ1-1	CAISEGQGNMNTEAFF	TGTGCCATCAGTGAGGGACAGGGAAACATGAACACTGAAGCTTTCTTT
TRBV3-1/TRBV3-2	TRBD1	.	TRBJ2-1	CASSPGQNQFF	TGTGCCAGCAGCCCGGGACAGAACCAGTTCTTC
TRBV2	TRBD1	.	TRBJ1-4	CASGGRDRNEKLFF	TGTGCCAGCGGGGGTCGGGACAGAAATGAAAAACTGTTTTTT
TRBV4-1	.	.	TRBJ1-1	CASSQEIRGNTEAFF	TGCGCCAGCAGCCAAGAAATTAGAGGGAACACTGAAGCTTTCTTT
TRBV18	TRBD1	few	TRBJ1-1	CASSPGQGNTEAFF	TGTGCCAGCTCACCGGGACAGGGGAACACTGAAGCTTTCTTT
TRBV19	.	.	TRBJ1-1	CASSQLQVTEAFF	TGTGCCAGTAGTCAATTGCAGGTAACTGAAGCTTTCTTT
TRBV7-6	TRBD2	.	TRBJ2-1	CASSFQAGAYNEQFF	TGTGCCAGCAGCTTTCAAGCGGGAGCCTACAATGAGCAGTTCTTC
TRBV9	TRBD2	.	TRBJ2-4	CASSAGGRAENIQYF	TGTGCCAGCAGCGCGGGGGGACGGGCGGAAAACATTCAGTACTTC
TRBV19	TRBD1	.	TRBJ1-2	CASSIPYRGSLSGYTF	TGTGCCAGTAGTATACCATACAGGGGCAGTCTGAGCGGCTACACCTTC
TRBV13	.	.	TRBJ2-2	CASSRGLEGAGELFF	TGTGCCAGCAGTCGCGGACTAGAGGGGGCCGGGGAGCTGTTTTTT
TRBV3-1/TRBV3-2	.	.	TRBJ1-1	CASSRILDWGVQAGSTEAFF	TGTGCCAGCAGCCGCATTTTAGATTGGGGGGTACAGGCAGGGAGCACTGAAGCTTTCTTT
TRBV29-1	TRBD1	.	TRBJ2-7	CSVWGQGGEQYF	TGCAGCGTTTGGGGACAGGGGGGCGAGCAGTACTTC
TRBV7-2	.	.	TRBJ2-7	CASSLWGLSSYF	TGTGCCAGCAGCTTATGGGGCTTATCTTCCTACTTC
TRBV7-8	.	.	TRBJ1-3	CASSATDSGNTIYF	TGTGCCAGCAGCGCGACAGACTCTGGAAACACCATATATTTT
TRBV2	.	once	TRBJ1-4	CASIGGAATNEKLFF	TGTGCCAGCATAGGAGGGGCGGCAACTAATGAAAAACTGTTTTTT
TRBV11-2	TRBD2	.	TRBJ2-7	CASSRTSGDSGEQYF	TGTGCCAGCAGCAGGACTAGCGGGGACTCGGGGGAGCAGTACTTC
TRBV19	TRBD1	.	TRBJ1-2	CASGRQGTIPNYGYTF	TGTGCCAGTGGACGACAGGGGACGATACCAAACTATGGCTACACCTTC
TRBV2	TRBD1	.	TRBJ1-5	CASSYSRTGGGQPQHF	TGTGCCAGCAGTTATAGTAGGACAGGAGGAGGTCAGCCCCAGCATTTT
TRBV19	.	.	TRBJ1-5	CASSNSGFNQPQHF	TGTGCCAGTAGTAACAGTGGCTTTAATCAGCCCCAGCATTTT
TRBV5-1	.	.	TRBJ2-2	CASSLEPSRRHTGELFF	TGCGCCAGCAGCTTGGAACCTTCTAGACGGCACACCGGGGAGCTGTTTTTT
TRBV12-3/TRBV12-4	TRBD2	once	TRBJ2-1	CASSGTSVGEQFF	TGTGCCAGCAGTGGGACTAGCGTGGGTGAGCAGTTCTTC
TRBV4-1	.	.	TRBJ2-3	CASSLGRGISTDTQYF	TGCGCCAGCAGCTTGGGAAGGGGTATAAGCACAGATACGCAGTATTTT
TRBV7-9	.	.	TRBJ1-1	CASSLARGMATEAFF	TGTGCCAGCAGCTTAGCAAGGGGGATGGCCACTGAAGCTTTCTTT
TRBV27	.	.	TRBJ2-3	CASSAQGVRTDTQYF	TGTGCCAGCAGTGCTCAAGGGGTTCGCACAGATACGCAGTATTTT
TRBV5-1	TRBD1	.	TRBJ1-2	CASSLYDRQGATYTF	TGCGCCAGCAGCTTGTACGATCGACAGGGGGCTACCTACACCTTC
TRBV27	.	.	TRBJ2-3	CASSLTIASSTDTQYF	TGTGCCAGCAGTTTGACGATAGCGTCTAGCACAGATACGCAGTATTTT
TRBV19	.	.	TRBJ2-1	CASSILIAFKLNNEQFF	TGTGCCAGTAGTATATTAATAGCCTTTAAGCTGAACAATGAGCAGTTCTTC
TRBV28	TRBD2	.	TRBJ2-3	CASTPGGSTDTQYF	TGTGCCAGCACCCCGGGGGGAAGCACAGATACGCAGTATTTT
TRBV5-6	.	.	TRBJ1-3	CASRFGQLQNTIYF	TGTGCCAGCAGATTTGGACAGCTACAGAACACCATATATTTT
TRBV3-1/TRBV3-2	TRBD2	.	TRBJ2-1	CASSQLAVSLNEQFF	TGTGCCAGCAGCCAGCTAGCGGTTTCTCTCAATGAGCAGTTCTTC
TRBV6-5	TRBD1	.	TRBJ1-4	CASSYRHRGGNEKLFF	TGTGCCAGCAGTTACCGACACAGGGGTGGGAATGAAAAACTGTTTTTT
TRBV13	TRBD1	.	TRBJ2-7	CASSLVIRDRGREQYF	TGTGCCAGCAGCTTAGTCATTCGGGACAGGGGTCGCGAGCAGTACTTC
TRBV4-1	.	.	TRBJ2-4	CASSQDRGVRAKNIQYF	TGCGCCAGCAGCCAAGATCGAGGCGTAAGGGCCAAAAACATTCAGTACTTC